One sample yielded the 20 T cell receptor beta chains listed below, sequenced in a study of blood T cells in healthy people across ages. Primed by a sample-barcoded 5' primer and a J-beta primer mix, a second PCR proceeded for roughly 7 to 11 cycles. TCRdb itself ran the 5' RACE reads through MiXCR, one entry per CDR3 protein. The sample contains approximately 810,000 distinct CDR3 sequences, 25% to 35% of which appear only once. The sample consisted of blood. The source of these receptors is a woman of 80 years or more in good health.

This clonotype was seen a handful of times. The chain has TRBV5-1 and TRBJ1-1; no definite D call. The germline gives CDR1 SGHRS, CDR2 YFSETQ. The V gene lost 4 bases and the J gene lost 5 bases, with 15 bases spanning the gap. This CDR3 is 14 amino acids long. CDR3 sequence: CASSAAATRTEAFF. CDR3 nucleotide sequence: TGCGCCAGCAGCGCGGCAGCTACGAGGACTGAAGCTTTCTTT.

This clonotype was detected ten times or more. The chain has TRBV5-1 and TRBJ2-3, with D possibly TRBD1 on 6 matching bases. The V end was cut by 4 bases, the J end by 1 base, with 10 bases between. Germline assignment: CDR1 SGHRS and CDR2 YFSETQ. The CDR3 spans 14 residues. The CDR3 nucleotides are TGCGCCAGCAGCCTGCCAGGGGGCACAGATACGCAGTATTTT. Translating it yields CASSLPGGTDTQYF. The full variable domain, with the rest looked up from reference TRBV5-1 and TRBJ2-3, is KAGVTQTPRYLIKTRGQQVTLSCSPISGHRSVSWYQQTPGQGLQFLFEYFSETQRNKGNFPGRFSGRQFSNSRSEMNVSTLELGDSALYLCASSLPGGTDTQYFGPGTRLTVL.

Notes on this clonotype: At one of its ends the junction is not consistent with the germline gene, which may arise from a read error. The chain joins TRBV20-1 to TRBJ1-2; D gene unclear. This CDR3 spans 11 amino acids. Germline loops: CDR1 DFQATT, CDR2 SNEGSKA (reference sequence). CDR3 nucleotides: TGCAGGGCTACGGAAGATTTGGGCTACACCTTC. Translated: CRATEDLGYTF.

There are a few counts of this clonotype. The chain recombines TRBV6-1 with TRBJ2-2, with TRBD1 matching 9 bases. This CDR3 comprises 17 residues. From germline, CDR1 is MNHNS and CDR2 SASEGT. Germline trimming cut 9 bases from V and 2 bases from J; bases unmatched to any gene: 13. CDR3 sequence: CASKPRTGQGNTGELFF. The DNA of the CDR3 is TGTGCCAGTAAACCCCGCACGGGACAGGGCAACACCGGGGAGCTGTTTTTT.

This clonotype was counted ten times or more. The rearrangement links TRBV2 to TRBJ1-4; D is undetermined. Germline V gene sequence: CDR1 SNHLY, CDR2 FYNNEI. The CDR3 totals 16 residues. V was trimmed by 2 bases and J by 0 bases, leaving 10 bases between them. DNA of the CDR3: TGTGCCAGCAGTGAACAGGCCGTGGCAACTAATGAAAAACTGTTTTTT. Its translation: CASSEQAVATNEKLFF.

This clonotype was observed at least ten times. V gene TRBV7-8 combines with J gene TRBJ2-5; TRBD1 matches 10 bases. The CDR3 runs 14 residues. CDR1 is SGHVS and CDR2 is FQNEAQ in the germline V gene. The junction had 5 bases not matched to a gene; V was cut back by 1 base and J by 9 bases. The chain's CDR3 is CASSLGTGGWSQYF. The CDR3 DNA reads TGTGCCAGCAGCTTAGGGACAGGGGGATGGTCCCAGTACTTC.

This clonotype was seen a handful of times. The CDR3 loop is CASSQVLSSGNTIYF. CDR3 coding DNA: TGCGCCAGCAGCCAAGTCCTGAGCTCTGGAAACACCATATATTTT. The chain couples TRBV4-3 to TRBJ1-3; D gene uncertain. The CDR3 is made up of 15 amino acids. Germline V gene data show CDR1 as LGHNA and CDR2 as YSLEER. The V end lost 1 base, the J end lost 0 bases, and 7 bases lay between the germline ends.

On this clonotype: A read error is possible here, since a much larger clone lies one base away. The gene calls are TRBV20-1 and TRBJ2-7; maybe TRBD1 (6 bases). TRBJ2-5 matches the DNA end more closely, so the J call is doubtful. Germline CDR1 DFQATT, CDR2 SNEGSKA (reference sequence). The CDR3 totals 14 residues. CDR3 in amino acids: CSATPTGSTGTQYF. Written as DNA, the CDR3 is TGCAGTGCTACGCCGACAGGATCCACGGGGACCCAGTACTTC.

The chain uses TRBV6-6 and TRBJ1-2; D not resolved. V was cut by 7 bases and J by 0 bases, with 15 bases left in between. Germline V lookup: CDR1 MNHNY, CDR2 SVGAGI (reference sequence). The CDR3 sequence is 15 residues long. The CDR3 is CASTAPLGSNYGYTF. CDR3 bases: TGTGCCAGCACTGCCCCATTGGGCTCTAACTATGGCTACACCTTC.

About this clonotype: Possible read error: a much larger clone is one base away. DNA of the CDR3: TGTGCCAGCAGCCCGGGCGTGGAGGTGGAGACCCAGTTCTTC. It is translated as CASSPGVEVETQFF. The rearrangement uses TRBV7-2 and TRBJ2-5; the D gene is possibly TRBD2 (5 bases). With the DNA end fitting TRBJ2-1 better, the J assignment may be wrong. The CDR3 is 14 residues long. CDR1 and CDR2 from the germline V gene are SGHTA and FQGNSA.

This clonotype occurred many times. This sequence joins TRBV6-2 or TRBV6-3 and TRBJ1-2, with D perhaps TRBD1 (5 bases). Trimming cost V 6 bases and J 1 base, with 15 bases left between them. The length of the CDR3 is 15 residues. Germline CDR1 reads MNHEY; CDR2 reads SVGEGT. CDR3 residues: CASRRDGSINYGYTF. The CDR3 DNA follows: TGTGCCAGCAGGAGGGACGGGTCGATTAACTATGGCTACACCTTC.

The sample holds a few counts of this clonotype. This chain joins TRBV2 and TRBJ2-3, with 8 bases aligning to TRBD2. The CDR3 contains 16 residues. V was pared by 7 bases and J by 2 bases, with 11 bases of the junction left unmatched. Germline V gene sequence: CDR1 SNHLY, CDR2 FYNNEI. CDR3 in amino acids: CASTRSEAGVTDTQYF. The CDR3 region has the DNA TGTGCCAGCACAAGGTCGGAAGCGGGGGTCACAGATACGCAGTATTTT.

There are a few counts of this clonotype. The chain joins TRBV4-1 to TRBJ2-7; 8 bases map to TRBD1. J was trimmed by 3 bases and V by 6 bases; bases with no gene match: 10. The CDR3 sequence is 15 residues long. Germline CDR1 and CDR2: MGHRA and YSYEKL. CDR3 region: CASSHNQGAIYEQYF. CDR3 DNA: TGCGCCAGCAGTCATAACCAGGGGGCTATCTACGAGCAGTACTTC.

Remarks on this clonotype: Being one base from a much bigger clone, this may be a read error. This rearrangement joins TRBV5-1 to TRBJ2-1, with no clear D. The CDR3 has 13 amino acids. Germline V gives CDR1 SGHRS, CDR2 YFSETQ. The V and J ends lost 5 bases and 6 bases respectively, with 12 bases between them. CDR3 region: CASSDFACNEQFF. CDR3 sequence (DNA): TGCGCCAGCAGTGATTTCGCCTGCAATGAGCAGTTCTTC.

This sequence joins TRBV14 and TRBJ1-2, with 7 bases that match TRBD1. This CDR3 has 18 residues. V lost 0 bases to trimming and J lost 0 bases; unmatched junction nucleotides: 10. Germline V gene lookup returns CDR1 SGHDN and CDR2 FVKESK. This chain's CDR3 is CASSQDPRQGPSNYGYTF. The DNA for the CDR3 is TGTGCCAGCAGCCAAGATCCCCGACAGGGACCCTCTAACTATGGCTACACCTTC.

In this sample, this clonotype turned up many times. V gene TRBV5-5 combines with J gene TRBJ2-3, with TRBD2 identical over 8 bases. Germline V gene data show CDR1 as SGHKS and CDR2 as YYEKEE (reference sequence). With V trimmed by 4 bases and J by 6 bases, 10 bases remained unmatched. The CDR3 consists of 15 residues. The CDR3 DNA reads TGTGCCAGCAGCCTTCCCACGGGGGGGCCCGATACGCAGTATTTT. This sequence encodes CASSLPTGGPDTQYF.

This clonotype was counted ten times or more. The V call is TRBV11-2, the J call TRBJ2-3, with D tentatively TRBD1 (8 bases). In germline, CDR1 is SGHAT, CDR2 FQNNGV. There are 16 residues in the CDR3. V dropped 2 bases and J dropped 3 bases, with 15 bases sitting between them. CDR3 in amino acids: CASSLRTGRGTDTQYF. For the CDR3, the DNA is TGTGCCAGCAGCTTACGGACAGGGAGGGGAACAGATACGCAGTATTTT.

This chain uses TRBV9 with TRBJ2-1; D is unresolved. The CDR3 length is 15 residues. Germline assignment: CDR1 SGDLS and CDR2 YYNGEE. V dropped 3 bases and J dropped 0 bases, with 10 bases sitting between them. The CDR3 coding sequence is TGTGCCAGCAGCGCTGAACTACTCTCCTACAATGAGCAGTTCTTC. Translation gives CASSAELLSYNEQFF.

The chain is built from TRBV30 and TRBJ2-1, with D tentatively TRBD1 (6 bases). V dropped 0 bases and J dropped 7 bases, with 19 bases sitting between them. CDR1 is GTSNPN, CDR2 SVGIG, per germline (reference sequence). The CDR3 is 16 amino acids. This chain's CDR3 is CAWSVPLRQALNEQFF. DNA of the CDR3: TGTGCCTGGAGTGTTCCGCTTAGACAGGCCTTGAATGAGCAGTTCTTC.

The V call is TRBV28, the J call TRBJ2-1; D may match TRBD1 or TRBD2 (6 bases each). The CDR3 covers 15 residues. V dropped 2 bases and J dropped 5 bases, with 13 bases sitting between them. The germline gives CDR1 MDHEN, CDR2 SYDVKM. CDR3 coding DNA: TGTGCCAGCAGTTTAGGGGGGCGACCAAACAATGAGCAGTTCTTC. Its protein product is CASSLGGRPNNEQFF.